This passage covers 23 T cell receptor beta chains from one sample sequenced in a study of T cells expressing NK-cell markers. TCRdb re-called the 5' RACE reads and gives one entry per CDR3 protein, without DNA. The table counts about 150,000 distinct CDR3 sequences; around 35% lies in the top ten. Sequenced material: blood T cells: a sorted CD56 or NKG2C T cell subset, CD4+ or CD8+ T cells, or bulk PBMC T cells (not recorded which). The receptors come from a woman aged 45 to 65 in good health.

The chain has TRBV3-1 and TRBJ2-3; TCRdb picks TRBD1, but there is no DNA to check that call. CDR3 length equals 16 residues. Germline CDR1 is LGHDT and CDR2 is YNNKEL (reference sequence). The CDR3 loop is CASSQTDSRFTDTQYF.

The V gene is TRBV20-1, the J gene TRBJ2-7; without DNA, the TCRdb call of TRBD2 cannot be checked. The germline CDR1 and CDR2 sequences are DFQATT and SNEGSKA (reference sequence). This CDR3 region has 15 residues. The CDR3 protein is CSARVVSGALMEQYF.

V usage is TRBV25-1 and J usage is TRBJ2-3. CDR1 and CDR2 (germline): MGHDK, SYGVNS. The CDR3 is made up of 11 amino acids. The CDR3 is CASSAWDTQYF.

The V gene is TRBV19, the J gene TRBJ1-1; TCRdb gives TRBD1 as the D gene, but with no DNA this cannot be confirmed. The CDR3 totals 14 residues. In germline, CDR1 is LNHDA, CDR2 SQIVND (reference sequence). CDR3 region: CASNGDIPNTEAFF.

This chain uses TRBV4-1 with TRBJ2-3. This CDR3 has 15 residues. Germline V gene sequence: CDR1 MGHRA, CDR2 YSYEKL. CDR3 sequence: CASRPNALSTDTQYF.

This chain uses TRBV20-1 with TRBJ2-3; TCRdb designates TRBD2, a call that cannot be tested without DNA. From germline, CDR1 is DFQATT and CDR2 SNEGSKA (reference sequence). This CDR3 has 17 amino acids. CDR3 in amino acids: CSARSSGTSPVTDTQYF.

The rearrangement joins TRBV4-2 to TRBJ2-2. Germline CDR1 is LGHNA and CDR2 is YNFKEQ. The CDR3 runs 16 residues. The CDR3: CASSQEPSADTGELFF.

The gene calls are TRBV4-1 and TRBJ2-3; TCRdb proposes TRBD2, but this gene call is untestable without DNA. The CDR3 covers 17 residues. Germline V gene lookup returns CDR1 MGHRA and CDR2 YSYEKL. This CDR3 is CASSPRTSGRATDTQYF.

This sequence joins TRBV10-3 and TRBJ1-1; the TRBD1 assignment by TCRdb is unverifiable without DNA. The CDR3 consists of 14 residues. Germline loops: CDR1 ENHRY, CDR2 SYGVKD. The CDR3 sequence: CAISEIQGNTEAFF.

The chain recombines TRBV12-3 or TRBV12-4 with TRBJ2-1. The CDR3 length is 15 residues. CDR3: CANRVSGRADNEQFF.

This chain connects TRBV12-3 or TRBV12-4 to TRBJ2-1. The CDR3 spans 15 residues. CDR3 sequence: CASSRYLGSYNEQFF.

This chain links TRBV15 with TRBJ1-1. Looked up from germline, CDR1 is LNHNV and CDR2 is YYDKDF (reference sequence). This CDR3 has 13 amino acids. CDR3 region: CATSTAANTEAFF.

The J gene is TRBJ2-1, the V gene TRBV29-1; the D gene TCRdb calls, TRBD2, cannot be checked with no DNA. The CDR3 has 17 residues. Germline V gene data show CDR1 as SQVTM and CDR2 as ANQGSEA. The CDR3 here is CSVGGLALTSSYNEQFF.

The chain carries TRBV7-9 and TRBJ2-3; absent DNA, TCRdb's TRBD1 call cannot be checked. Germline loops: CDR1 SEHNR, CDR2 FQNEAQ (reference sequence). This CDR3 comprises 17 residues. The CDR3 sequence: CASSLALGQGYTDTQYF. Variable domain in full (rest from reference TRBV7-9 and TRBJ2-3): DTGVSQNPRHKITKRGQNVTFRCDPISEHNRLYWYRQTLGQGPEFLTYFQNEAQLEKSRLLSDRFSAERPKGSFSTLEIQRTEQGDSAMYLCASSLALGQGYTDTQYFGPGTRLTVL.

This chain links TRBV6-5 with TRBJ1-2; there is no DNA to check the TCRdb D call of TRBD1. The CDR3 runs to 13 residues. The germline V gene has CDR1 MNHEY and CDR2 SVGAGI. CDR3 sequence: CASTLTGGDGYTF.

The rearrangement joins TRBV28 to TRBJ2-2; the D call of TRBD2 rests on TCRdb alone, since no DNA is present to check it. From germline, CDR1 is MDHEN and CDR2 SYDVKM. CDR3 size: 16 residues. CDR3 amino acids: CASIPGLAENTGELFF.

This chain joins TRBV25-1 and TRBJ2-3; no DNA is available, so the TRBD1 call from TCRdb remains unchecked. In germline, CDR1 is MGHDK, CDR2 SYGVNS. The CDR3 spans 16 residues. The CDR3 here is CASSEGGRFVPDTQYF.

V is TRBV5-6 and J is TRBJ2-2. The germline CDR1 and CDR2 sequences are SGHDT and YYEEEE. The CDR3 is 14 amino acids. This chain's CDR3 is CASSSGPHSGELFF.

The chain employs TRBV28 and TRBJ2-7; there is no DNA to check the TCRdb D call of TRBD1. The length of the CDR3 is 14 residues. The germline gives CDR1 MDHEN, CDR2 SYDVKM. This CDR3 is CASSLPGSVYEQYF. Supplemented by reference TRBV28 and TRBJ2-7, the full variable domain reads DVKVTQSSRYLVKRTGEKVFLECVQDMDHENMFWYRQDPGLGLRLIYFSYDVKMKEKGDIPEGYSVSREKKERFSLILESASTNQTSMYLCASSLPGSVYEQYFGPGTRLTVT.

CDR3 in amino acids: CASSLSVSSGWGDTQYF. This chain joins TRBV27 and TRBJ2-3; the D gene TCRdb calls, TRBD2, cannot be checked with no DNA. The CDR3 is 17 amino acids. In germline, CDR1 is MNHEY, CDR2 SMNVEV (reference sequence).

This chain uses TRBV27 with TRBJ2-1; TCRdb designates TRBD2, a call that cannot be tested without DNA. Germline CDR1 and CDR2: MNHEY and SMNVEV (reference sequence). The CDR3 spans 15 residues. CDR3: CASSLTSGSGNEQFF.

The CDR3 here is CASSWGGTGFYF. This rearrangement joins TRBV5-6 to TRBJ2-7; TCRdb proposes TRBD1, but this gene call is untestable without DNA. Germline CDR1 is SGHDT and CDR2 is YYEEEE. CDR3 size: 12 residues.

This chain uses TRBV11-2 with TRBJ2-7; TCRdb's D call, TRBD2, is unchecked because there is no DNA. The germline gives CDR1 SGHAT, CDR2 FQNNGV. The CDR3 runs 15 residues. The CDR3 here is CASSLRAMGLNEQYF.